Below are 8 T cell receptor beta chains sequenced from a single sample in a study of glioma-infiltrating T cells (dated by TCRdb to 2016 to 2018). The listed sequencing device is Illumina MiSeq. The iRepertoire nested amplicon-rescue multiplex PCR (arm-PCR) platform was used to amplify TCR alpha and beta CDR3 regions from RNA. TCRdb took the public reads, trimmed them with fastp at Q25, ran MiXCR for clone calling and kept in-frame beta chains. Rows with a matching CDR3 protein are joined into one entry that keeps the most common DNA and genes. The sample includes 300,000 to 400,000 distinct CDR3 sequences, with around 45% observed a single time. 12% of the sample is in the top ten clones. The material sequenced was glioma tissue, nonneoplastic brain tissue, or PBMCs (not recorded which). These receptor sequences come from a human donor with low-grade glioma or glioblastoma, undergoing nonglioma brain surgery, or in good health (not recorded which).

As concerns this clonotype: This clone may be a read error of a much larger clone one base away. It is likely a read error, because the conserved phenylalanine at the end of the CDR3 is missing. V gene TRBV6-5 combines with J gene TRBJ2-5; weak D call: TRBD2 (6 bases). The length of the CDR3 is 12 residues. Germline CDR1 and CDR2: MNHEY and SVGAGI. V was clipped by 7 bases and J by 4 bases, with 10 bases between them. The CDR3 loop reads CASTGTSETQYS. The CDR3 DNA reads as TGTGCCAGCACCGGGACTTCAGAGACCCAGTACTCC.

This clonotype was seen only a few times. For the CDR3, the DNA is TGCAGTGCTAGGAAACTACCGGGACAGGGGCCCCCAGATACGCAGTATTTT. It codes for CSARKLPGQGPPDTQYF. The chain is built from TRBV20-1 and TRBJ2-3; 10 bases agree with TRBD1. CDR3 length: 17 amino acids. Per the germline V gene, CDR1 is DFQATT and CDR2 is SNEGSKA (reference sequence). V shed 3 bases, J shed 4 bases, and the junction held 13 bases outside the gene matches.

For the CDR3, the DNA is TGTGCCAGCAGTTACCACCGGGACAGGCTCGCGCCCACCGGGGAGCTGTTTTTT. It codes for CASSYHRDRLAPTGELFF. The V gene is TRBV6-2 or TRBV6-3, the J gene TRBJ2-2; 8 bases align to TRBD1. V shed 2 bases, J shed 4 bases, and the junction held 12 bases outside the gene matches. CDR3 size: 18 residues. From germline, CDR1 is MNHEY and CDR2 SVGEGT.

A word on this clonotype: A single base separates this from a much larger clone, so it may be a read error. The rearrangement uses TRBV2 and TRBJ1-1; tentatively, D is TRBD1 (5 bases). The V end was cut by 5 bases, the J end by 5 bases, with 12 bases between. This CDR3 has 13 amino acids. Germline V lookup: CDR1 SNHLY, CDR2 FYNNEI. CDR3 amino acids: CASSSSGATEAFF. The DNA for the CDR3 is TGTGCCAGCAGTAGCAGCGGGGCGACTGAAGCTTTCTTT. Full variable domain (outside the CDR3, taken from reference TRBV2 and TRBJ1-1): EPEVTQTPSHQVTQMGQEVILRCVPISNHLYFYWYRQILGQKVEFLVSFYNNEISEKSEIFDDQFSVERPDGSNFTLKIRSTKLEDSAMYFCASSSSGATEAFFGQGTRLTVV.

As for this clonotype: An end of the junction differs from the germline gene, which may be a read error. The chain is built from TRBV20-1 and TRBJ1-5; possible D gene TRBD1, 5 bases. Germline CDR1 reads DFQATT; CDR2 reads SNEGSKA (reference sequence). The CDR3 covers 15 residues. The CDR3 DNA follows: TGCAGTTCTAGAGCCACTGACAGAGGAGGTCAGCCCCAGCATTTT. Translated: CSSRATDRGGQPQHF.

This chain uses TRBV7-9 with TRBJ2-7; TRBD1 agrees at 7 bases. The J segment lost 5 bases and the V segment lost 0 bases, leaving 10 bases of the junction unmatched. CDR1 and CDR2 (germline): SEHNR, FQNEAQ (reference sequence). CDR3 length equals 16 residues. CDR3 DNA: TGTGCCAGCAGCTTAGCGTTTAGACAGGGTTACGACGAGCAGTACTTC. Translated: CASSLAFRQGYDEQYF.

The genes are TRBV28 and TRBJ2-3; TRBD2 is a possible D gene (5 bases). This CDR3 has 13 amino acids. Germline V gene sequence: CDR1 MDHEN, CDR2 SYDVKM. Trimming left V 5 bases short and J 14 bases short, with 20 bases between. The CDR3 nucleotides read TGTGCCAGCAGTCCACTCATGACCGGGGAGCTGTATTTT. Translated, it gives CASSPLMTGELYF.

About this clonotype: The junction departs from the called germline gene at one end, perhaps through a read error. The rearrangement uses TRBV7-2 and TRBJ1-1, with 7 bases fitting TRBD1. This CDR3 region has 15 residues. Per germline, CDR1 SGHTA and CDR2 FQGNSA. Written as DNA, the CDR3 is TGCGCCAGCAGCTTATCCGGGACAGCGAACACTGAAGCTTTCTTT. It codes for CASSLSGTANTEAFF.